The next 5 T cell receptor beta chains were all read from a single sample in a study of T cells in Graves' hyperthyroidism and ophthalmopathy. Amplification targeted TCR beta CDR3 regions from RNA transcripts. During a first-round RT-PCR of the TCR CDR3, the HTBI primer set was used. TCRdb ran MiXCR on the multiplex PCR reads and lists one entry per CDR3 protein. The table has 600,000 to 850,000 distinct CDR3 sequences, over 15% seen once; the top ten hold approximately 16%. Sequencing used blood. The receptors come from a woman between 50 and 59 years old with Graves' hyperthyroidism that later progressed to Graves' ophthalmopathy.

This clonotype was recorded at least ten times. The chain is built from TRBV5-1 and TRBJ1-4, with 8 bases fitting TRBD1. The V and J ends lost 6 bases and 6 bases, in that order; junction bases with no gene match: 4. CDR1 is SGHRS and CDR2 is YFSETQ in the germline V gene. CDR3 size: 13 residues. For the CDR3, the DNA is TGCGCCAGCAAGACAGGGGAAGATGAAAAACTGTTTTTT. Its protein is CASKTGEDEKLFF.

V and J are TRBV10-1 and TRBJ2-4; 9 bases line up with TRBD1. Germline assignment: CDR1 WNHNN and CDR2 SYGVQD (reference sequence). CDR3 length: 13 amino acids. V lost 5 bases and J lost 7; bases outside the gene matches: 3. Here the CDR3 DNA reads TGCGCCAGCAGTACCGGGACAGGGAACATTCAGTACTTC. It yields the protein CASSTGTGNIQYF.

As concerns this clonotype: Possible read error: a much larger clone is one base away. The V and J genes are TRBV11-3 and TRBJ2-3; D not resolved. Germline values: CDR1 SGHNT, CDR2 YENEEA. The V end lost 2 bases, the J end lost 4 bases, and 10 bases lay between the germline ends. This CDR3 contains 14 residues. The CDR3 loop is CASSLSTDPDTQYF. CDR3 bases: TGTGCCAGCAGCTTATCTACAGACCCAGATACGCAGTATTTT.

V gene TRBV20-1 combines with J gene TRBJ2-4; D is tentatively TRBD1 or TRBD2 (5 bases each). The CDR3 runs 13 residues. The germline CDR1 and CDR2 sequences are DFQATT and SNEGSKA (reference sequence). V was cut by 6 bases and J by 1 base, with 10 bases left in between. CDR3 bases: TGCAGTGCAGGGGAGTTCGCCAAAAACATTCAGTACTTC. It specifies CSAGEFAKNIQYF.

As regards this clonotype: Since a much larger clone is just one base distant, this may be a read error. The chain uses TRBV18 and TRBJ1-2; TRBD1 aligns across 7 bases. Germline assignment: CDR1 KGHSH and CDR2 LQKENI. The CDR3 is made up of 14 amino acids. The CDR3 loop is CVSSPPGQYYGYTF. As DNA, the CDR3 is TGTGTCAGCTCACCGCCGGGACAGTACTATGGCTACACCTTC.